This TCR beta chain emerged from a study of identical twins. Looked up from germline, CDR1 is DFQATT and CDR2 is SNEGSKA (reference sequence). V was clipped by 1 base and J by 5 bases, with 15 bases between them. CDR3 length equals 15 residues. TCRdb processed the 5' RACE reads anew with MiXCR; each CDR3 protein has one entry. Of 500,000 to 550,000 distinct CDR3 sequences in the sample, less than 25% were seen once. The same sample was also used in a study of T cells expressing NK-cell markers. In that study: The study found dominant NKG2C+ clonotypes at about 1.0-7.0% of CD8+ T cells in about six donors.

What was sequenced was CD4+ T cells sorted from blood. The receptor was isolated from a woman younger than 30 in good health. V gene TRBV20-1 combines with J gene TRBJ2-1, with D tentatively TRBD1 (6 bases). The CDR3 spells CSARATGSGNNEQFF. CDR3 nucleotide sequence: TGCAGTGCTAGAGCAACAGGGTCGGGGAACAATGAGCAGTTCTTC.